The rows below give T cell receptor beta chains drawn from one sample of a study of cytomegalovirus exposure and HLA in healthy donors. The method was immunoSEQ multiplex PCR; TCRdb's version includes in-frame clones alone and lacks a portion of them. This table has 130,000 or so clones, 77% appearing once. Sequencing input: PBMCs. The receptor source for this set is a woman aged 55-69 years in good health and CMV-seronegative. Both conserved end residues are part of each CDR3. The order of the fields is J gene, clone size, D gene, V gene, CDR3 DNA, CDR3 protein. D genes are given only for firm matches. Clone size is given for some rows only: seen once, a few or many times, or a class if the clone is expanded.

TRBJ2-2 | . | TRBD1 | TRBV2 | TGTGCCAGCAGGACCGACAGGGGTTTGGCCGGGGAGCTGTTTTTT | CASRTDRGLAGELFF
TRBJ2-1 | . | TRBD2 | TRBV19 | TGTGCCAGTTCCGGGTCAGAAGCGGGATACGATGAGCAGTTCTTC | CASSGSEAGYDEQFF
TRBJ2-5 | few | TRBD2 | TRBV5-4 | TGTGCCAGCAGCCATCCTAGCGGGGCGGAGACCCAGTACTTC | CASSHPSGAETQYF
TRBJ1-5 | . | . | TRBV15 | TGTGCCACCAGCAGAGTTCCAGGGGTCAGCAATCAGCCCCAGCATTTT | CATSRVPGVSNQPQHF
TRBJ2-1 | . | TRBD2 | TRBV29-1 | TGCAGCGTTGAAGATCAAGCGGTCGGGGGGAATGAGCAGTTCTTC | CSVEDQAVGGNEQFF
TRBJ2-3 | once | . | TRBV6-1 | TGTGCCAGCAGTGTAGGCGGGATCGGGACAGATACGCAGTATTTT | CASSVGGIGTDTQYF
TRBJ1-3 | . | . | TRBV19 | TGTGCCAGTAGTGAAGGGGTTCCTGGAAACACCATATATTTT | CASSEGVPGNTIYF
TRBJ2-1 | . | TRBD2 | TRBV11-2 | TGTGCCAGCAGCCGACTAGCCGGCGGGCCTCTCTCCTACAATGAGCAGTTCTTC | CASSRLAGGPLSYNEQFF
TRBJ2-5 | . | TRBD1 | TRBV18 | TGTGCCAGCTCACAAAACAGGGGGCGCGAGACCCAGTACTTC | CASSQNRGRETQYF
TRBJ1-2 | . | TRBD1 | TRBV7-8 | TGTGCCAGCAGCTTAGCGGACAGGGCCGAAGGCTACACCTTC | CASSLADRAEGYTF
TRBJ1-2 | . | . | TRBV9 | TGTGCCAGCAGCGTATCAGGGGCATTTACGGGCACAAACTATGGCTACACCTTC | CASSVSGAFTGTNYGYTF
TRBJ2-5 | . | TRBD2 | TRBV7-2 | TGTGCCAGCAGCTTATCGGGGGGGCTCCAAGAGACCCAGTACTTC | CASSLSGGLQETQYF
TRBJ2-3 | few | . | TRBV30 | TGTGCCTGGAGTCCTCTCTCGAGCCTGTGGACAGATACGCAGTATTTT | CAWSPLSSLWTDTQYF
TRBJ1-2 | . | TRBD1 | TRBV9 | TGTGCCAGCAGCGACAACAGGGGTCGGGGCTACACCTTC | CASSDNRGRGYTF
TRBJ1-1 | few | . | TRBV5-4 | TGTGCCAGCAGCCCACTTGGGGCCACTGAAGCTTTCTTT | CASSPLGATEAFF
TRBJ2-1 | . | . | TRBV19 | TGTGCCAGTAGTATCTTCCTTCGGTCGAATGAGCAGTTCTTC | CASSIFLRSNEQFF
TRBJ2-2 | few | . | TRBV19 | TGTGCCAGTAACCCCCGCGCAGGTTACAACACCGGGGAGCTGTTTTTT | CASNPRAGYNTGELFF
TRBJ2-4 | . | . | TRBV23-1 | TGCGCCAGCAGTCAATCGCGGGACAGACCTGGAAACATTCAGTACTTC | CASSQSRDRPGNIQYF
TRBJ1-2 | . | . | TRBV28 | TGTGCCAGCAGTTTATTGGGGCAGTATACTAACTATGGCTACACCTTC | CASSLLGQYTNYGYTF
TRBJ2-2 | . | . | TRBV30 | TGTGCCTGGAGCCGACAGAACACCGGGGAGCTGTTTTTT | CAWSRQNTGELFF
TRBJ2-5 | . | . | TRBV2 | TGTGCCAGCAGTGAAGGGGGGACAGCCCGGGGGGAGACCCAGTACTTC | CASSEGGTARGETQYF
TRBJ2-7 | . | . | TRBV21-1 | TGTGCCAGCAGCAAAGGGAGAGAGCAGTACTTC | CASSKGREQYF
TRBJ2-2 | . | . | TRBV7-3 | TGTGCCAGCAGCTTAGGTCCCGCGGGGCAGGGATGGGCCGGGGAGCTGTTTTTT | CASSLGPAGQGWAGELFF
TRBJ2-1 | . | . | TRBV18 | TGTGCCAGCTCACCGGTAGACAATGAGCAGTTCTTC | CASSPVDNEQFF
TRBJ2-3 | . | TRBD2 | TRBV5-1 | TGCGCCAGCAGCTCCATCTCTAGCGGGAAGGGGGCAGATACGCAGTATTTT | CASSSISSGKGADTQYF
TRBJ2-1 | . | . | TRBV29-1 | TGCAGCGTTGAATTGCAGACTACCAATGAGCAGTTCTTC | CSVELQTTNEQFF
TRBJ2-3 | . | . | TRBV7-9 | TGTGCCAGCAGCTTAGCGGAGGGGGGGACCACAGATACGCAGTATTTT | CASSLAEGGTTDTQYF
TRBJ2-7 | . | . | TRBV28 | TGTGCCAGCAGTTTTAGGTCCATTATACCTGGGGGCGACGAGCAGTACTTC | CASSFRSIIPGGDEQYF
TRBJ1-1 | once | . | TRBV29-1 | TGCAGCGTTGGGGAGGGTACCACTGAAGCTTTCTTT | CSVGEGTTEAFF
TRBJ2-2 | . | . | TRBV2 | TGTGCCAGCAGTGCCACAGCCACCGGGGAGCTGTTTTTT | CASSATATGELFF
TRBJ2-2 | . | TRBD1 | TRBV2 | TGTGCCAGCAGGAGGGACAGTGAAAACGGGGAGCTGTTTTTT | CASRRDSENGELFF
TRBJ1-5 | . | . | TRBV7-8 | TGTGCCAGCAGCTTAGTCCCCAGGGCGGGCAATCAGCCCCAGCATTTT | CASSLVPRAGNQPQHF
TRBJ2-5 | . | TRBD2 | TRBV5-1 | TGCGCCAGCTGCCATAGCGGGGGACAAGAGACCCAGTACTTC | CASCHSGGQETQYF
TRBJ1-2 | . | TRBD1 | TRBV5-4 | TGTGCCAGCAGCCTTAAGACAGGGGGTACCAACTATGGCTACACCTTC | CASSLKTGGTNYGYTF
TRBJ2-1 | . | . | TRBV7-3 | TGTGCCAGCAGCTTAAGGCAGTACAATGAGCAGTTCTTC | CASSLRQYNEQFF
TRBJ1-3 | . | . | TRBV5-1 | TGCGCCAGCACCAGAGGGTCCTCTGGAAACACCATATATTTT | CASTRGSSGNTIYF
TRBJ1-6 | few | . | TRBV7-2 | TGTGCCAGCAGCTTAGTGCCCGATAGTAATTCACCCCTCCACTTT | CASSLVPDSNSPLHF
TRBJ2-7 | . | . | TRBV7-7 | TGTGCCAGCAGCCCCAGCGCTAGCTCCTACGAGCAGTACTTC | CASSPSASSYEQYF
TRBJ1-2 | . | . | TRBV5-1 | TGCGCCAGCAGCAGGGATCGGACAGCCAACTATGGCTACACCTTC | CASSRDRTANYGYTF
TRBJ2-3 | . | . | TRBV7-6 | TGTGCCAGCAGCTCAAGGACGGGGGGCGCAGATACGCAGTATTTT | CASSSRTGGADTQYF
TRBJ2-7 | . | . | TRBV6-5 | TGTGCCAGCAGTTACTCGAGGGCAGCCTACTCCTACGAGCAGTACTTC | CASSYSRAAYSYEQYF
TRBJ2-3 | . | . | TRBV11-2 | TGTGCCAGCACCCGTGGACTTTCTTACACAGATACGCAGTATTTT | CASTRGLSYTDTQYF
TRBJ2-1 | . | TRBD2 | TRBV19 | TGTGCCAGTAGTATCTATAGCGGGAGGAGCTCCTACAATGAGCAGTTCTTC | CASSIYSGRSSYNEQFF
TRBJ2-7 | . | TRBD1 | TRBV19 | TGTGCCAGTAGCGGGGGAGGGACAGGGGCCTACGAGCAGTACTTC | CASSGGGTGAYEQYF
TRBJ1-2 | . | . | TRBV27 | TGTGCCAGCAGTCTAGGGAGGTCTGGCGACTATGGCTACACCTTC | CASSLGRSGDYGYTF
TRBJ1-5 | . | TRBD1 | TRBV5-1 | TGCGCCAGCAGCCCAGGGACAGGGGGGTATAGCAATCAGCCCCAGCATTTT | CASSPGTGGYSNQPQHF
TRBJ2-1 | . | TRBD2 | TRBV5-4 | TGTGCCAGCAGCATGGGCGGGGGGTACAATGAGCAGTTCTTC | CASSMGGGYNEQFF
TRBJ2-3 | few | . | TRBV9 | TGTGCCAGCACTTCGGACGGACTCACAGATACGCAGTATTTT | CASTSDGLTDTQYF
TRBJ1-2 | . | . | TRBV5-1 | TGCGCCAGCAGCTTGGACGGCAGGGACTATGGCTACACCTTC | CASSLDGRDYGYTF
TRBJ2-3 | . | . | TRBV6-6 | TGTGCCAGCAGCCCCTCACGGGGTCGGAGCACAGATACGCAGTATTTT | CASSPSRGRSTDTQYF
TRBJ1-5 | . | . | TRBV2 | TGTGCCAGCAGAATAGGAGGCGGGAGCAATCAGCCCCAGCATTTT | CASRIGGGSNQPQHF
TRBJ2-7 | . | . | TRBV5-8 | TGTGCCAGCAGCGCAGAACAGGGTTTGTGGGGACAAGGCGAGCAGTACTTC | CASSAEQGLWGQGEQYF
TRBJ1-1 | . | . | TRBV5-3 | TGTGCCAGAAGCTTGAGACAGAGTAACACTGAAGCTTTCTTT | CARSLRQSNTEAFF
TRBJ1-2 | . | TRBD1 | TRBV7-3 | TGTGCCAGCAGCTTATCGACAGGGGGTAGCTATGGCTACACCTTC | CASSLSTGGSYGYTF
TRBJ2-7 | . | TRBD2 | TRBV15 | TGTGCCACCAGCCGAGAGGCTAGCGGCTACGAGCAGTACTTC | CATSREASGYEQYF
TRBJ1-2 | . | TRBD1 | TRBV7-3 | TGTGCCAGCAGCTTATCCCAGGGGGGTGGCTACACCTTC | CASSLSQGGGYTF
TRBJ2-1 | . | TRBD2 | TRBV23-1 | TGCGCCAGCAGTCAATCGAGAGGTAGCGGGAGACGTTACAATGAGCAGTTCTTC | CASSQSRGSGRRYNEQFF
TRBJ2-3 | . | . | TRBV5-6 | TGTGCCAGCATGTCGTGGCGGGGGCGGCCAGATACGCAGTATTTT | CASMSWRGRPDTQYF
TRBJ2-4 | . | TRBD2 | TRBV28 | TGTGCCAGCAGTTACTCGCGGGGGGCAAAAGCCAAAAACATTCAGTACTTC | CASSYSRGAKAKNIQYF